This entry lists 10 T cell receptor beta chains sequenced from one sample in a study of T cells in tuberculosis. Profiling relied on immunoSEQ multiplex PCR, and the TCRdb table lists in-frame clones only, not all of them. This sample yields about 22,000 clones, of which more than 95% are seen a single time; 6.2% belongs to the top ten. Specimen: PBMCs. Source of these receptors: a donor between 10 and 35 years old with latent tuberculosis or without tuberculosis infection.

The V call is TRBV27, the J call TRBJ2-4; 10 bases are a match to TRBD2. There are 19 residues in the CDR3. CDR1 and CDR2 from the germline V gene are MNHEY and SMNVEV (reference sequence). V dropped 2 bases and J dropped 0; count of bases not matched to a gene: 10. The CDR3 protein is CASSLIAGGMLGAKNIQYF. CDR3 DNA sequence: TGTGCCAGCAGTTTAATAGCGGGAGGAATGTTAGGAGCCAAAAACATTCAGTACTTC.

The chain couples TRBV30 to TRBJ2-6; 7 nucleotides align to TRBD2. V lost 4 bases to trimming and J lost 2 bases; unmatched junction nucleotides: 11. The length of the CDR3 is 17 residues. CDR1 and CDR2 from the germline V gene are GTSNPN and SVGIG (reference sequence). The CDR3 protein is CAWTAGRAWPGANVLTF. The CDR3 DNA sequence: TGTGCCTGGACCGCGGGGAGGGCCTGGCCTGGGGCCAACGTCCTGACTTTC.

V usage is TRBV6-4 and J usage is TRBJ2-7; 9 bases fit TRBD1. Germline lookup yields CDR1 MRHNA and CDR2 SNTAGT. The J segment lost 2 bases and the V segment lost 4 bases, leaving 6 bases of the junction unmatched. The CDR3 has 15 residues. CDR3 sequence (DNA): TGTGCCAGCAGTGTCCGGGACAGGGTCGCCTACGAGCAGTACTTC. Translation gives CASSVRDRVAYEQYF.

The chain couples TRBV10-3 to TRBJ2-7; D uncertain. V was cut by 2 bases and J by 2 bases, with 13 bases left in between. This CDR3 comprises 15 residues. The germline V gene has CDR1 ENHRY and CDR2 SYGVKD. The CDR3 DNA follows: TGTGCCATCAGTGAGGCCATCGCGGATACCTACGAGCAGTACTTC. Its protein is CAISEAIADTYEQYF.

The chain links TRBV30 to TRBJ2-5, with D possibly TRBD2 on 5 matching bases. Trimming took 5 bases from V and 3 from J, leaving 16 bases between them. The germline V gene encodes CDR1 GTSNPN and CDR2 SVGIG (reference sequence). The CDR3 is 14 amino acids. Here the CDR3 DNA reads TGTGCCTGGCACAACCTCGGGGTGAAAGAGACCCAGTACTTC. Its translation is CAWHNLGVKETQYF.

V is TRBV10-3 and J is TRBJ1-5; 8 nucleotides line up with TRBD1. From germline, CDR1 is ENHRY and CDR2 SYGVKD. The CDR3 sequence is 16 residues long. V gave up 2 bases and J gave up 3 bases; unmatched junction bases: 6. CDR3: CAISEMGQGANQPQHF. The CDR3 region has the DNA TGTGCCATCAGTGAGATGGGTCAGGGGGCCAATCAGCCCCAGCATTTT.

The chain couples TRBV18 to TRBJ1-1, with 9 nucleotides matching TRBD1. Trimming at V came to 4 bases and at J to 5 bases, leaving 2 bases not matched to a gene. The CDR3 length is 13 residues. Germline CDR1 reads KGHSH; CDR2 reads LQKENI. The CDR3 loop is CASSRDRGTEAFF. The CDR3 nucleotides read TGTGCCAGCTCACGCGACAGGGGGACTGAAGCTTTCTTT.

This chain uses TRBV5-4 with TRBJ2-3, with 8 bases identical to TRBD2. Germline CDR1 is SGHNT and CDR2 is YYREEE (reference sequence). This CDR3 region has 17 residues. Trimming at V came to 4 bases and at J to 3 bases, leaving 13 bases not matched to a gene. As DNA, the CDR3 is TGTGCCAGCAGCGCAACTAGCGGTCGATTTGGTACAGATACGCAGTATTTT. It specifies CASSATSGRFGTDTQYF.

CDR3 bases: TGCGCCAGCAGCCAAGGACAGGGTATACCTGGAAACACCATATATTTT. This gives the protein CASSQGQGIPGNTIYF. V usage is TRBV4-1 and J usage is TRBJ1-3; TRBD1 matches 7 bases. The V gene's germline CDR1 is MGHRA and CDR2 YSYEKL. V gave up 1 base and J gave up 2 bases; unmatched junction bases: 5. The CDR3 sequence is 16 residues long.

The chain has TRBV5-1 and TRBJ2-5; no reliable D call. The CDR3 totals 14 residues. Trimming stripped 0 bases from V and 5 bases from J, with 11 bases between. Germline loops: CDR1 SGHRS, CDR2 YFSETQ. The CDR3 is CASSLAPGSETQYF. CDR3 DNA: TGCGCCAGCAGCTTGGCCCCGGGTTCTGAGACCCAGTACTTC.